These 18 T cell receptor beta chains came from one sample sequenced in a study of identical twins. TCRdb independently ran MiXCR on the 5' RACE reads; one entry per CDR3 protein. Of 150,000 or so distinct CDR3 sequences in the sample, roughly 3.3% are singletons; the top ten hold around 8.1%. The sample comprised memory T cells sorted from blood. These receptors originate from a man younger than 35 in good health.

This clonotype appeared many times. The chain carries TRBV30 and TRBJ1-1; possible D gene TRBD1, 5 bases. V lost 2 bases, J lost 0 bases, and 7 bases lay in between. The CDR3 is 13 amino acids. Germline CDR1 is GTSNPN and CDR2 is SVGIG (reference sequence). The CDR3 DNA reads TGTGCCTGGAGTTTCAGGGTGAACACTGAAGCTTTCTTT. Its translation is CAWSFRVNTEAFF.

This clonotype occurred many times. This chain's CDR3 is CASRVQGETQYF. CDR3 coding DNA: TGTGCCAGCAGAGTACAGGGAGAGACCCAGTACTTC. The V and J genes are TRBV6-6 and TRBJ2-5, with D possibly being TRBD1 (6 bases). The CDR3 contains 12 residues. The V end was cut by 6 bases, the J end by 4 bases, with 9 bases between. Germline CDR1 MNHNY, CDR2 SVGAGI (reference sequence).

This clonotype was counted ten times or more. This rearrangement joins TRBV12-3 or TRBV12-4 to TRBJ2-1, with a weak D call TRBD1 (5 bases). Trimming pared 4 bases from V and 4 bases from J, leaving 17 bases between. The CDR3 extends over 16 amino acids. The CDR3 loop reads CASSSNQGRAYNEQFF. The CDR3, as DNA: TGTGCCAGCAGTTCAAATCAGGGTAGAGCATACAATGAGCAGTTCTTC.

This clonotype has at least ten counts. The chain combines TRBV20-1 with TRBJ2-7; 8 bases align to TRBD2. The CDR3 consists of 13 residues. Germline-derived CDR1 and CDR2 are DFQATT and SNEGSKA (reference sequence). V lost 6 bases and J lost 5; bases outside the gene matches: 9. DNA of the CDR3: TGCAGTGCCCGGGGGGCGGGAGGCAACGAGCAGTACGTC. Amino acid sequence: CSARGAGGNEQYV.

This clonotype was observed many times. The rearrangement uses TRBV20-1 and TRBJ2-3, with TRBD2 matching 9 bases. The CDR3 is 16 residues long. Per the germline V gene, CDR1 is DFQATT and CDR2 is SNEGSKA (reference sequence). V was clipped by 0 bases and J by 4 bases; unmatched bases: 8. The CDR3 loop is CSARDSPAGGADTQYF. The CDR3 DNA sequence: TGCAGTGCTAGAGATAGTCCAGCGGGAGGTGCAGATACGCAGTATTTT.

V gene TRBV5-4 combines with J gene TRBJ2-1; perhaps TRBD2 as D (6 bases). The CDR3 loop spans 14 amino acids. The V end lost 4 bases, the J end lost 4 bases, and 12 bases lay between the germline ends. CDR1 and CDR2 from the germline V gene are SGHNT and YYREEE (reference sequence). In DNA, the CDR3 is TGTGCCAGCAGCGGGGCGGGATTGTACAATGAGCAGTTCTTC. It codes for CASSGAGLYNEQFF.

In its sample, this clonotype was seen many times. The rearrangement uses TRBV4-2 and TRBJ2-3; no firm D call. The germline V gene encodes CDR1 LGHNA and CDR2 YNFKEQ. V was pared by 3 bases and J by 4 bases, with 14 bases between. The CDR3 spans 15 residues. Here the CDR3 reads CASSQLVGWADTQYF. The CDR3 DNA is TGTGCCAGCAGCCAGCTAGTTGGTTGGGCAGATACGCAGTATTTT.

This clonotype was recorded many times. The rearrangement links TRBV29-1 to TRBJ1-2; TRBD1 aligns across 9 bases. The CDR3 spans 15 residues. CDR1 is SQVTM, CDR2 ANQGSEA, per germline. This CDR3 is CRDDLLGQGRAGYTF. CDR3 nucleotides: TGCAGAGATGATCTCTTAGGACAGGGGAGGGCTGGCTACACCTTC.

This clonotype has a count of ten or more. This sequence joins TRBV5-5 and TRBJ2-7, with 11 bases that match TRBD1. This CDR3 has 14 residues. Germline values: CDR1 SGHKS, CDR2 YYEKEE (reference sequence). J gave up 3 bases and V 2 bases, and 1 base lay outside the gene matches. The CDR3 loop is CASSFGTGGYEQYV. Here the CDR3 DNA reads TGTGCCAGCAGCTTCGGGACAGGGGGCTACGAGCAGTACGTC.

This clonotype was counted at least ten times. V and J are TRBV18 and TRBJ2-5; the D is unclear. Germline lookup yields CDR1 KGHSH and CDR2 LQKENI. V was cut by 0 bases and J by 3 bases, with 2 bases left in between. This CDR3 has 12 residues. This CDR3 is CASSPPEETQYF. The CDR3 DNA is TGTGCCAGCTCACCACCGGAAGAGACCCAGTACTTC.

This clonotype appeared many times. The chain has TRBV6-2 or TRBV6-3 and TRBJ2-7; D is tentatively TRBD1 or TRBD2 (5 bases each). Trimming removed 10 bases at V and 3 bases at J, with 13 bases between. This CDR3 region has 12 residues. Per the germline V gene, CDR1 is MNHEY and CDR2 is SVGEGT. The CDR3 reads CAISGRGYEQYF. CDR3 in DNA: TGTGCCATCTCGGGAAGGGGCTACGAGCAGTACTTC.

At least ten counts were recorded for this clonotype. This chain connects TRBV9 to TRBJ2-7, with unresolved D. CDR3 length equals 14 residues. The V and J ends lost 0 bases and 1 base respectively, with 8 bases between them. The germline V gene has CDR1 SGDLS and CDR2 YYNGEE. The CDR3, as DNA: TGTGCCAGCAGCGTAGTGGGATCTTCCTACGAGCAGTACTTC. Protein sequence: CASSVVGSSYEQYF.

This clonotype was detected many times. The chain carries TRBV19 and TRBJ1-2, with D perhaps matching TRBD1 (6 bases). Trimming removed 5 bases at V and 8 bases at J, with 12 bases between. The CDR3 is made up of 12 amino acids. Germline V lookup: CDR1 LNHDA, CDR2 SQIVND (reference sequence). The CDR3: CASSQQGSGYTF. As DNA, the CDR3 is TGTGCCAGTAGTCAACAGGGATCCGGCTACACCTTC.

This clonotype was observed many times. V is TRBV6-1 and J is TRBJ1-1; D unclear. The CDR3 totals 15 residues. Trimming took 6 bases from V and 0 from J, leaving 14 bases between them. CDR1 and CDR2 (germline): MNHNS, SASEGT. The CDR3 DNA reads TGTGCCAGCAGGCCCTTGGGGTCCATGAACACTGAAGCTTTCTTT. Protein product: CASRPLGSMNTEAFF.

The chain has TRBV10-3 and TRBJ2-1, with D tentatively TRBD1 or TRBD2 (5 bases each). CDR3 length: 15 amino acids. Per germline, CDR1 ENHRY and CDR2 SYGVKD. Trimming removed 6 bases from V and 0 bases from J, with 12 bases in between. The CDR3 coding sequence is TGTGCCATCAGCGACGGGGCTAGCTCCTACAATGAGCAGTTCTTC. Translation: CAISDGASSYNEQFF.

The table lists this clonotype with many counts. The chain carries TRBV4-1 and TRBJ2-3; the D is unclear. The CDR3 spans 13 residues. The V end was cut by 4 bases, the J end by 8 bases, with 13 bases between. Germline CDR1 reads MGHRA; CDR2 reads YSYEKL. This CDR3 reads CASSPVLPSTQYF. Written as DNA, the CDR3 is TGCGCCAGCAGCCCTGTACTCCCCTCTACGCAGTATTTT.

This clonotype was detected many times. This chain uses TRBV7-2 with TRBJ2-5; D unresolved. V lost 2 bases to trimming and J lost 5 bases, with 9 bases between them. The CDR3 length is 13 residues. Germline V CDR1 and CDR2: SGHTA, FQGNSA. DNA for the CDR3: TGTGCCAGCAGCTTACCCGGGCTGGAGACCCAGTACTTC. Encoded protein: CASSLPGLETQYF. Full variable domain (rest looked up from reference TRBV7-2 and TRBJ2-5): GAGVSQSPSNKVTEKGKDVELRCDPISGHTALYWYRQSLGQGLEFLIYFQGNSAPDKSGLPSDRFSAERTGGSVSTLTIQRTQQEDSAVYLCASSLPGLETQYFGPGTRLLVL.

The table lists this clonotype with many counts. J is TRBJ1-2 and V is TRBV20-1; perhaps TRBD1 as D (6 bases). This CDR3 has 11 residues. Germline V gene lookup returns CDR1 DFQATT and CDR2 SNEGSKA (reference sequence). The CDR3 spells CGGRMNYGYTF. The CDR3 DNA reads TGCGGGGGGCGGATGAACTATGGCTACACCTTC.